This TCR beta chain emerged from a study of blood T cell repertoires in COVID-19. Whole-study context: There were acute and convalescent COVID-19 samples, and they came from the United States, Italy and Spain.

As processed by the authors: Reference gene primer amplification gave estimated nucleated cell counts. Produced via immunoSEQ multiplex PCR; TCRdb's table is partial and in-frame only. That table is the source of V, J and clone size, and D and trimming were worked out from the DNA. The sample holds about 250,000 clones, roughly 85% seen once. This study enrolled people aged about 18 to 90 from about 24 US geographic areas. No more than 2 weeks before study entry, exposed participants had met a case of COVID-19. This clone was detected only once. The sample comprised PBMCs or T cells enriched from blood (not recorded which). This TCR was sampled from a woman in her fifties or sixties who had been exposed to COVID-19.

The CDR3 is CASSPHPTGVQYF. CDR3 nucleotides: TGTGCCAGCAGCCCCCACCCGACAGGGGTGCAGTACTTC. The chain uses TRBV7-6 and TRBJ2-7; 8 bases fit TRBD1. J lost 9 bases, V lost 5 bases, and 9 bases had no gene match. The germline gives CDR1 SGHVS, CDR2 FNYEAQ. The CDR3 contains 13 residues.